This T cell receptor (beta chain) appears in the sequencing data of a study of blood T cells in healthy people across ages. Whole-study findings and limits: Researchers deemed the diversity estimates from one million T cells underestimates.

Only a few counts were recorded for this clonotype. Its antigen is unknown. Next came a second PCR, run for about 6 to 11 cycles, which used a sample-barcoded 5' primer along with a J-beta primer mix. A minimum of 2.5 million CDR3-containing paired-end reads was obtained for each sample. In TCRdb, the 5' RACE reads were re-called with MiXCR into one record per CDR3 protein. Of 1.2 million to 1.5 million distinct CDR3 sequences in the sample, roughly 64% are singletons; the top ten hold 5% to 7%. Between the trimmed V and J ends, which lost 9 bases and 6 bases, there was a span of 12 bases. The CDR3 runs to 13 residues. Germline V gives CDR1 SGHTA, CDR2 FQGNSA.

Sequencing input: blood. The sequence derives from a man between 18 and 29 years old in good health. The chain couples TRBV7-2 to TRBJ1-6, with no clear D. CDR3 loop: CASNREVNSPLHF. CDR3 sequence (DNA): TGTGCCAGTAACCGGGAGGTTAATTCACCCCTCCACTTT.